Listed below are T cell receptor beta chains from one sample, sequenced in a study of blood T cell repertoires in COVID-19. The table came from immunoSEQ multiplex PCR; TCRdb's copy has only in-frame clones and leaves some out. The sample carries roughly 230,000 clones, 65% to 90% recorded once. The sequencing input was peripheral blood. The receptors here all came from a woman aged 45-60 years with acute or convalescent COVID-19. The CDR3 runs from the conserved cysteine through the conserved F or W. A D gene is named only where the DNA matches it firmly. Part of the rows lack a size; the others show once, few, many or a class for expanded clones.

clone size: .; V gene: TRBV28; J gene: TRBJ2-7; D gene: TRBD1; CDR3 DNA: TGTGCCAGCAGCTTAGGACAGGAGAGACAGCAGTACTTC; CDR3 protein: CASSLGQERQQYF
clone size: once; V gene: TRBV7-2; J gene: TRBJ1-2; D gene: .; CDR3 DNA: TGTGCCAGCAGTTCCCAACGGGAGGGAGGCTACACCTTC; CDR3 protein: CASSSQREGGYTF
clone size: .; V gene: TRBV6-6; J gene: TRBJ2-7; D gene: TRBD1; CDR3 DNA: TGTGCCAGCAGTTCCCCGGGACAGGGGAACTACGAGCAGTACTTC; CDR3 protein: CASSSPGQGNYEQYF
clone size: .; V gene: TRBV7-9; J gene: TRBJ2-7; D gene: TRBD1; CDR3 DNA: TGTGCCAGCAGCCAGACAGGGGGTAAGGACGAGCAGTACTTC; CDR3 protein: CASSQTGGKDEQYF
clone size: .; V gene: TRBV9; J gene: TRBJ2-5; D gene: TRBD1; CDR3 DNA: TGTGCCAGCAGCGCTATAGCCGGGACAGGAGAAGAGACCCAGTACTTC; CDR3 protein: CASSAIAGTGEETQYF
clone size: .; V gene: TRBV7-2; J gene: TRBJ2-1; D gene: TRBD2; CDR3 DNA: TGTGCCAGCAGCCAGAGGGCTAGCGGGGGTCCCTTACACAATGAGCAGTTCTTC; CDR3 protein: CASSQRASGGPLHNEQFF
clone size: .; V gene: TRBV14; J gene: TRBJ2-2; D gene: .; CDR3 DNA: TGTGCCAGCAGCCAAGCGGGTTCCGGGGAGCTGTTTTTT; CDR3 protein: CASSQAGSGELFF
clone size: .; V gene: TRBV7-2; J gene: TRBJ1-4; D gene: TRBD1; CDR3 DNA: TGTGCCAGCAACCTCGGACAGGTGTGGGAAGGAAAACTGTTTTTT; CDR3 protein: CASNLGQVWEGKLFF
clone size: .; V gene: TRBV2; J gene: TRBJ1-5; D gene: .; CDR3 DNA: TGTGCCAGCAGTGGAGACGTCGGGGGCAATCAGCCCCAGCATTTT; CDR3 protein: CASSGDVGGNQPQHF
clone size: .; V gene: TRBV15; J gene: TRBJ2-1; D gene: .; CDR3 DNA: TGTGCCACCAGCAGAGCTCTAGGAGGGTACAATGAGCAGTTCTTC; CDR3 protein: CATSRALGGYNEQFF
clone size: few; V gene: TRBV29-1; J gene: TRBJ2-3; D gene: TRBD1; CDR3 DNA: TGCAGCGTAGACAGGGGGCTTAGCACAGATACGCAGTATTTT; CDR3 protein: CSVDRGLSTDTQYF
clone size: .; V gene: TRBV4-3; J gene: TRBJ1-5; D gene: .; CDR3 DNA: TGCGCCAGCAGCCGAACGTATGGCCCGCAGCCCCAGCATTTT; CDR3 protein: CASSRTYGPQPQHF
clone size: .; V gene: TRBV2; J gene: TRBJ1-5; D gene: .; CDR3 DNA: TGTGCCAGCAAGGGGTCTGGGCAGCCCCAGCATTTT; CDR3 protein: CASKGSGQPQHF
clone size: .; V gene: TRBV5-6; J gene: TRBJ1-6; D gene: TRBD1; CDR3 DNA: TGTGCCAGCAGTGAGGGACAGTTCGAATCACCCCTCCACTTT; CDR3 protein: CASSEGQFESPLHF
clone size: .; V gene: TRBV7-9; J gene: TRBJ2-6; D gene: .; CDR3 DNA: TGTGCCAGCCACGGACAGTTCTCTGGGGCCAACGTCCTGACTTTC; CDR3 protein: CASHGQFSGANVLTF
clone size: .; V gene: TRBV11-2; J gene: TRBJ2-1; D gene: TRBD1; CDR3 DNA: TGTGCCAGCAGCTTAAAGACAGGGGATCGGCGCTGGACCTACAATGAGCAGTTCTTC; CDR3 protein: CASSLKTGDRRWTYNEQFF
clone size: .; V gene: TRBV18; J gene: TRBJ2-1; D gene: .; CDR3 DNA: TGTGCCAGCTCACCTAGCCCCGCCTCTTCCAATGAGCAGTTCTTC; CDR3 protein: CASSPSPASSNEQFF
clone size: .; V gene: TRBV7-8; J gene: TRBJ2-7; D gene: .; CDR3 DNA: TGTGCCAGCAGAAACACAGGGTTAATCAACGAGCAGTACTTC; CDR3 protein: CASRNTGLINEQYF
clone size: .; V gene: TRBV7-2; J gene: TRBJ1-5; D gene: .; CDR3 DNA: TGTGCCAGCAGCTCCGCCGGAGGGGGCAATCAGCCCCAGCATTTT; CDR3 protein: CASSSAGGGNQPQHF
clone size: .; V gene: TRBV11-2; J gene: TRBJ2-3; D gene: .; CDR3 DNA: TGTGCCAGCAGCTCATTTCCGGGACACTCCACAGATACGCAGTATTTT; CDR3 protein: CASSSFPGHSTDTQYF
clone size: .; V gene: TRBV7-9; J gene: TRBJ1-6; D gene: .; CDR3 DNA: TGTGCCAGCAGCAAACTCAGGGGCCAATTGAGCTCCTATAATTCACCCCTCCACTTT; CDR3 protein: CASSKLRGQLSSYNSPLHF
clone size: .; V gene: TRBV9; J gene: TRBJ1-1; D gene: .; CDR3 DNA: TGTGCCAGCAGCGTAGTGGCAGGGGCGGGTGAAGCTTTCTTT; CDR3 protein: CASSVVAGAGEAFF
clone size: .; V gene: TRBV6-1; J gene: TRBJ1-2; D gene: .; CDR3 DNA: TGTGCCAGCAGTGAAGGACATCTGTACGGCTACACCTTC; CDR3 protein: CASSEGHLYGYTF
clone size: .; V gene: TRBV7-9; J gene: TRBJ2-3; D gene: TRBD1; CDR3 DNA: TGTGCCAGCAGCTTCCCCGGGACAGGGCGCACAGATACGCAGTATTTT; CDR3 protein: CASSFPGTGRTDTQYF
clone size: .; V gene: TRBV3-1/TRBV3-2; J gene: TRBJ2-5; D gene: .; CDR3 DNA: TGTGCCAGCAGCCAAGATCACAGCTCCTGGGAGACCCAGTACTTC; CDR3 protein: CASSQDHSSWETQYF
clone size: .; V gene: TRBV6-6; J gene: TRBJ2-1; D gene: TRBD2; CDR3 DNA: TGTGCCAGCAGGGGGGGAGGGCAGGTAGGACTAATTGAGCAGTTCTTC; CDR3 protein: CASRGGGQVGLIEQFF
clone size: .; V gene: TRBV5-1; J gene: TRBJ2-1; D gene: TRBD2; CDR3 DNA: TGCGCCAGCAGCCTCGGGACTAGCGGGGTCTACAATGAGCAGTTCTTC; CDR3 protein: CASSLGTSGVYNEQFF
clone size: .; V gene: TRBV30; J gene: TRBJ1-3; D gene: .; CDR3 DNA: TGTGCCTGGAGTCCATTGGCAGTCTCTGGAAACACCATATATTTT; CDR3 protein: CAWSPLAVSGNTIYF
clone size: .; V gene: TRBV6-5; J gene: TRBJ2-3; D gene: .; CDR3 DNA: TGTGCCAGCAGTTACTCAGGGGGGGGGCCGACAGATACGCAGTATTTT; CDR3 protein: CASSYSGGGPTDTQYF
clone size: .; V gene: TRBV9; J gene: TRBJ1-4; D gene: TRBD1; CDR3 DNA: TGTGCCAGCAGCCCCAGAGGGGACAGGGGGCTCGCAAATGAAAAACTGTTTTTT; CDR3 protein: CASSPRGDRGLANEKLFF
clone size: .; V gene: TRBV3-1/TRBV3-2; J gene: TRBJ1-6; D gene: .; CDR3 DNA: TGTGCCAGCAGCCCCACTTCGACAGAAACTTCACCCCTCCACTTT; CDR3 protein: CASSPTSTETSPLHF
clone size: .; V gene: TRBV6-5; J gene: TRBJ1-3; D gene: .; CDR3 DNA: TGTGCCAGCAGCCTAGGCCCCGGAAACACCATATATTTT; CDR3 protein: CASSLGPGNTIYF
clone size: .; V gene: TRBV28; J gene: TRBJ2-7; D gene: .; CDR3 DNA: TGTGCCAGCAGAGACGATCTAGGGCAGTACTTC; CDR3 protein: CASRDDLGQYF
clone size: .; V gene: TRBV2; J gene: TRBJ1-5; D gene: TRBD1; CDR3 DNA: TGTGCCAGCAGTAAGGACAGGGGAAGTAATCAGCCCCAGCATTTT; CDR3 protein: CASSKDRGSNQPQHF
clone size: .; V gene: TRBV7-3; J gene: TRBJ2-3; D gene: .; CDR3 DNA: TGTGCCAGCAGCTTAAACAGCCCACACTCCGGTGATACGCAGTATTTT; CDR3 protein: CASSLNSPHSGDTQYF
clone size: .; V gene: TRBV7-9; J gene: TRBJ1-4; D gene: .; CDR3 DNA: TGTGCCAGCAGCTCGACAAGGAATGAAAAACTGTTTTTT; CDR3 protein: CASSSTRNEKLFF
clone size: .; V gene: TRBV5-4; J gene: TRBJ2-3; D gene: TRBD2; CDR3 DNA: TGTGCAAGCAAGGGCGGGAGGGCAACAGATACGCAGTATTTT; CDR3 protein: CASKGGRATDTQYF
clone size: .; V gene: TRBV5-1; J gene: TRBJ2-3; D gene: .; CDR3 DNA: TGCGCCAGCAGCATGACAGACACAGATACGCAGTATTTT; CDR3 protein: CASSMTDTDTQYF
clone size: .; V gene: TRBV6-2/TRBV6-3; J gene: TRBJ2-1; D gene: .; CDR3 DNA: TGTGCCAGCAGTTACTCGAAGGGGGGGTGGAAACGGCGGAATGAGCAGTTCTTC; CDR3 protein: CASSYSKGGWKRRNEQFF
clone size: .; V gene: TRBV4-3; J gene: TRBJ2-3; D gene: .; CDR3 DNA: TGCGCCAGCAGCCAACCAGGCACAGATACGCAGTATTTT; CDR3 protein: CASSQPGTDTQYF
clone size: few; V gene: TRBV5-6; J gene: TRBJ1-2; D gene: TRBD1; CDR3 DNA: TGTGCCAGCAGCTTGGTGGGGACAGGGACGGGCTACACCTTC; CDR3 protein: CASSLVGTGTGYTF
clone size: .; V gene: TRBV5-4; J gene: TRBJ2-2; D gene: .; CDR3 DNA: TGTGCCGCGGGCGGTGGGCTGAACACCGGGGAGCTGTTTTTT; CDR3 protein: CAAGGGLNTGELFF
clone size: .; V gene: TRBV5-6; J gene: TRBJ2-2; D gene: TRBD1; CDR3 DNA: TGTGCCAGCAGCTTCCGGGACAGGGACGTCGGGGAGCTGTTTTTT; CDR3 protein: CASSFRDRDVGELFF
clone size: .; V gene: TRBV27; J gene: TRBJ2-2; D gene: .; CDR3 DNA: TGTGCCAGCAGTTTATTACTAGGGTCCGGGGAGCTGTTTTTT; CDR3 protein: CASSLLLGSGELFF